Below, 11 T cell receptor beta chains from the same sample are listed, as sequenced in a study of T cell responses to AZD1222 COVID-19 vaccine. The method was immunoSEQ multiplex PCR; TCRdb's version includes in-frame clones alone and lacks a portion of them. The data show 100,000 or so clones, about nine tenths seen once. The specimen was peripheral blood, collected on day 0 of AZD1222 vaccination. These receptors all stem from an adult in good health.

The rearrangement uses TRBV7-9 and TRBJ1-1, with D possibly TRBD1 on 6 matching bases. The CDR3 contains 15 residues. Looked up from germline, CDR1 is SEHNR and CDR2 is FQNEAQ (reference sequence). V dropped 5 bases and J dropped 2 bases, with 15 bases sitting between them. CDR3 protein: CASSLTSTGNTEAFF. The CDR3 DNA reads TGTGCCAGCAGCCTCACTTCGACAGGTAACACTGAAGCTTTCTTT.

This clone was recorded once. The V call is TRBV28, the J call TRBJ1-1, with unresolved D. The CDR3 runs to 12 residues. The germline gives CDR1 MDHEN, CDR2 SYDVKM. Trimming stripped 3 bases from V and 7 bases from J, with 9 bases between. The CDR3 DNA is TGTGCCAGCAGTTTGTTTCGGGTTGAAGCTTTCTTT. This gives the protein CASSLFRVEAFF.

The V gene is TRBV12-5, the J gene TRBJ1-1; 7 bases align to TRBD1. The germline V gene has CDR1 LGHNT and CDR2 FRNRAP. The CDR3 contains 13 residues. The J segment lost 3 bases and the V segment lost 6 bases, leaving 4 bases of the junction unmatched. CDR3 DNA sequence: TGTGCTAGTGGACGACAGGGATACACTGAAGCTTTCTTT. This encodes CASGRQGYTEAFF.

V and J are TRBV19 and TRBJ2-5, with D hard to call. The germline CDR1 and CDR2 sequences are LNHDA and SQIVND (reference sequence). This CDR3 has 12 amino acids. V was cut by 7 bases and J by 5 bases, with 11 bases left in between. CDR3 nucleotide sequence: TGTGCCAGTACCCAGACTGGGGAGACCCAGTACTTC. Residues: CASTQTGETQYF.

The chain links TRBV10-3 to TRBJ2-4; D remains ambiguous. CDR3 length: 16 amino acids. Germline assignment: CDR1 ENHRY and CDR2 SYGVKD. Trimming left V 4 bases short and J 0 bases short, with 13 bases between. In DNA form, the CDR3 reads TGTGCCATCAGTGGTTCAGAGTCACTAGCCAAAAACATTCAGTACTTC. Encoded protein: CAISGSESLAKNIQYF.

The chain links TRBV9 to TRBJ2-2, with D possibly being TRBD2 (6 bases). Germline CDR1 and CDR2: SGDLS and YYNGEE. The V end lost 0 bases, the J end lost 1 base, and 7 bases lay between the germline ends. The CDR3 has 15 amino acids. DNA for the CDR3: TGTGCCAGCAGCGTAGGGGGACTGAACACCGGGGAGCTGTTTTTT. It yields the protein CASSVGGLNTGELFF.

The chain joins TRBV6-6 to TRBJ1-3, with no clear D. CDR3 length: 16 amino acids. The germline gives CDR1 MNHNY, CDR2 SVGAGI (reference sequence). The V gene lost 5 bases and the J gene lost 2 bases, with 16 bases spanning the gap. CDR3 nucleotides: TGTGCCAGCAGTACCCCGGCACTGCGCACTGGAAACACCATATATTTT. Its translation is CASSTPALRTGNTIYF.

This chain connects TRBV7-3 to TRBJ2-1; 9 bases line up with TRBD2. This CDR3 has 16 residues. With V trimmed by 1 base and J by 7 bases, 8 bases remained unmatched. The germline V gene encodes CDR1 SGHTA and CDR2 FQGTGA. The CDR3 DNA reads as TGTGCCAGCAGCTTAAGTGGCGGGAGGGCCGGGAATGAGCAGTTCTTC. This codes for CASSLSGGRAGNEQFF. Looking up the rest from reference TRBV7-3 and TRBJ2-1 gives the full variable domain: GAGVSQTPSNKVTEKGKYVELRCDPISGHTALYWYRQSLGQGPEFLIYFQGTGAADDSGLPNDRFFAVRPEGSVSTLKIQRTERGDSAVYLCASSLSGGRAGNEQFFGPGTRLTVL.

The chain links TRBV9 to TRBJ1-6; a possible D gene is TRBD1 (5 bases). The CDR3 consists of 15 residues. From germline, CDR1 is SGDLS and CDR2 YYNGEE. V shed 7 bases and J shed 9 bases, with 20 bases lying between them. CDR3 loop: CASFPAGPFRSPLHF. DNA for the CDR3: TGTGCCAGCTTCCCGGCGGGGCCCTTTCGTTCACCCCTCCACTTT.

J is TRBJ1-1 and V is TRBV6-5; tentative D call: TRBD1 (5 bases). Deletions cut 2 bases from V and 2 bases from J, with 12 bases between. CDR1 is MNHEY and CDR2 is SVGAGI in the germline V gene. This CDR3 spans 15 amino acids. The CDR3 DNA reads as TGTGCCAGCAGTTACAACAGGAACCTCAACACTGAAGCTTTCTTT. Protein: CASSYNRNLNTEAFF.

This clone was seen a handful of times. The chain is built from TRBV7-2 and TRBJ1-2; D unclear. The CDR3 is 14 residues long. Germline-derived CDR1 and CDR2 are SGHTA and FQGNSA. V lost 2 bases, J lost 2 bases, and 9 bases lay in between. The CDR3 coding sequence is TGTGCCAGCAGCTTAAACAACTTGAACTATGGCTACACCTTC. Translation: CASSLNNLNYGYTF.